This T cell receptor (beta chain) is drawn from a study of blood T cell repertoires in COVID-19 (TCRdb year 2020). Notes on the research overall: Samples covering the acute and convalescent phases of COVID-19 were provided by collaborators in the United States, Italy and Spain. The prospective study material was composed of cDNA or gDNA derived from T cells, B-cell-depleted T cells, or PBMCs. Samples came from the ongoing ImmuneRACE study (first 160 participants) plus 1,254 subjects from 6 global collaborators. The repertoires were released in a freely available public database meant as a resource for research on the immune response to SARS-CoV-2. The dataset comprised deeply sampled blood TCRbeta repertoires from subjects exposed to, actively infected with, or recovered from COVID-19. Where available, HLA class I and class II types were taken from metadata supplied by the sample provider and were not determined by assay-based typing. Nearly every sample came with metadata listing a de-identified subject ID, COVID-19 status, age in years and sex. Study-level results and caveats: How much clinical and demographic metadata was included differed by source and by participant, and the metadata was provided uncurated.

Each collaborating institution followed its own protocols to collect whole blood in K2EDTA tubes. Collaborator samples were shipped for TCRbeta analysis as frozen whole blood, isolated PBMCs, or DNA extracted from either sample type. V is clipped by 7 bases and J by 0 bases, and the sequence between their germline boundaries is 10 bases long. The germline V gene gives CDR1 as MRHNA and CDR2 as SNTAGT. Counted from cysteine to phenylalanine, this CDR3 has 14 amino acids. The kept DNA is CDR3 alone, 42 bases in frame from the first base. TCRbeta CDR3 regions were amplified from genomic DNA by means of the immunoSEQ Assay, a bias-controlled multiplex PCR. Processing in the source paper ran as follows. The number of nucleated cells in each sample was estimated from the amplification of reference gene primers within the assay. To quantify the absolute abundance of each unique TCRbeta CDR3 rearrangement, sequence reads were collapsed and filtered. For each sample, productive Simpson clonality was calculated by taking the square root of Simpson's diversity index across productive rearrangements. TCRdb mirrors the immuneACCESS table, restricted to in-frame sequences. Some clones are absent from its copies; in checked studies, under half trace to an unresolved V gene, and the reason for the others is unknown. V, J and clone size reflect that table, while D and trimming were determined from the DNA. The sample table shows 35,000 to 50,000 clones, and 90% are seen once. The ten largest clones capture around 3% of the sample.

This clone has just one count. What antigen it recognizes has not been identified. No base quality information exists; no much larger clone differs at one position. The chain is made from TRBV6-4 and TRBJ2-1; tentative D gene TRBD1, with 6 bases matching. The clonotype was recovered from a man aged 50-59 years with active COVID-19. The sequencing input was peripheral blood. The nucleotides are TGTGCCAGCAAACCGGACAGCTCCTACAATGAGCAGTTCTTC. Translated, this is CASKPDSSYNEQFF.